The clone carrying this T cell receptor (beta chain) was detected only a few times. Its antigen is currently unknown. This record belongs to a study of post-analysis software for immune sequencing data. The authors incorporated unique molecular identifiers into the TCR beta cDNA libraries. TCRdb used MiXCR to reprocess the PCR reads, holding one entry per CDR3 protein. The repertoire consists of more than 500,000 distinct CDR3 sequences, with around a third occurring once and the leading ten covering under 7%. CDR3 length: 13 residues. Trimming left V 2 bases short and J 15 bases short, with 17 bases between. Germline V gene sequence: CDR1 SEHNR, CDR2 FQNEAQ (reference sequence). Findings and limits, study-wide: There was significantly lower normalized Chao1 diversity in multiple sclerosis patients than in controls. Higher frequency in patients than in controls was seen for roughly 5 TRBV segments, with TRBV5-6, TRBV5-1 and TRBV20-1 among them. When the samples were clustered directly with F measure, those that had been prepared in the same batch showed strong co-clustering.

Sequenced sample: blood. The rearrangement joins TRBV7-9 to TRBJ2-1; D may be TRBD2 (6 bases). This sequence originates from a girl under 18 with multiple sclerosis. The CDR3 coding sequence is TGTGCCAGCAGCTTATCAGGGTTGGAGGGTCTGTTCTTC. Translated, it gives CASSLSGLEGLFF.